The source of this TCR beta chain is a study of metastatic and nonmetastatic thyroid tumors. Study as a whole: Across peripheral blood and tumor or nodule tissue samples taken from malignant and benign thyroid patients, the repertoires were compared with one another.

In the original processing: Construction of a distant-metastasis classifier for papillary thyroid cancer relied on CDR3 differences across clinicopathological groups. MiXCR was used by TCRdb to re-call the PCR reads. TCRdb, not the authors, supplied the V and J calls. This sample has about 9,500 clones; less than 30% occur once, and the top ten carry roughly 21%. Study-level findings and limits: Malignant tumors reportedly showed significantly higher TCR beta diversity than benign nodules in both blood and tumor.

CDR3 length: 15 residues. CDR1 MNHNS and CDR2 SASEGT come from the germline V gene. V lost 7 bases to trimming and J lost 4 bases, with 14 bases between them. This clone was seen a handful of times. As yet, its antigen is unknown. Every patient underwent thyroid surgery untreated. Sequencing used tumor tissue. J is TRBJ2-6 and V is TRBV6-1; TRBD1 is a possible D gene (5 bases). This clonotype was obtained from a female donor with papillary thyroid cancer or a benign thyroid nodule (not recorded which). Some clones in this sample may be carry-over from other donors' samples. CDR3 nucleotides: TGTGCCAGCATGACAGACCTCTCCGGGGCCAACGTCCTGACTTTC. It encodes CASMTDLSGANVLTF.